This T cell receptor (beta chain) was profiled in a study of T-cell memory formation after mild COVID-19. The CDR3 covers 14 residues. From germline, CDR1 is SGHAT and CDR2 FQNNGV. V shed 5 bases and J shed 4 bases, with 9 bases lying between them. TCRdb itself ran the 5' RACE reads through MiXCR, one entry per CDR3 protein. The sample has around 410,000 distinct CDR3 sequences; 20% to 30% are singletons. The origin of this receptor is an adult woman who had mild COVID-19 (a few samples of this study predate the infection). Cell type and time point are not known. Sequencing was done on a sample of PBMCs or a T cell subset sorted from them (not recorded which). The V gene is TRBV11-2, the J gene TRBJ2-6; no reliable D call. The CDR3 loop is CASSPEWGANVLTF. Here the CDR3 DNA reads TGTGCCAGCAGCCCAGAATGGGGGGCCAACGTCCTGACTTTC.